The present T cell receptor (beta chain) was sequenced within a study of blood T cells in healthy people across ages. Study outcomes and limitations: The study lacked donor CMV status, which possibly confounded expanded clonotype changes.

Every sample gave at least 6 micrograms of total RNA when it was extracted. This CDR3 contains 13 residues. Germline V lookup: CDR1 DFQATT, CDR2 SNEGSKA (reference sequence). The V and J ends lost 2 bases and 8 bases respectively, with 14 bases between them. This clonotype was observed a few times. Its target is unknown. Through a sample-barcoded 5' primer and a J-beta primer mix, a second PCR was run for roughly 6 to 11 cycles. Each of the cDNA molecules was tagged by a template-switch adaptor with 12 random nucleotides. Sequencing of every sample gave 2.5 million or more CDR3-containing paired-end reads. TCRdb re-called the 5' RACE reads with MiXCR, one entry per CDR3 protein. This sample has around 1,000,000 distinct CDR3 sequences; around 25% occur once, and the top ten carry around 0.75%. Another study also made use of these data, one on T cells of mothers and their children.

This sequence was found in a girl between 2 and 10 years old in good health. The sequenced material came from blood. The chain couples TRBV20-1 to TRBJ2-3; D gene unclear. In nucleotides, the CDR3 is TGCAGTGCTAGAAGCCTTGGAACGGGTACGCAGTATTTT. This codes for CSARSLGTGTQYF.